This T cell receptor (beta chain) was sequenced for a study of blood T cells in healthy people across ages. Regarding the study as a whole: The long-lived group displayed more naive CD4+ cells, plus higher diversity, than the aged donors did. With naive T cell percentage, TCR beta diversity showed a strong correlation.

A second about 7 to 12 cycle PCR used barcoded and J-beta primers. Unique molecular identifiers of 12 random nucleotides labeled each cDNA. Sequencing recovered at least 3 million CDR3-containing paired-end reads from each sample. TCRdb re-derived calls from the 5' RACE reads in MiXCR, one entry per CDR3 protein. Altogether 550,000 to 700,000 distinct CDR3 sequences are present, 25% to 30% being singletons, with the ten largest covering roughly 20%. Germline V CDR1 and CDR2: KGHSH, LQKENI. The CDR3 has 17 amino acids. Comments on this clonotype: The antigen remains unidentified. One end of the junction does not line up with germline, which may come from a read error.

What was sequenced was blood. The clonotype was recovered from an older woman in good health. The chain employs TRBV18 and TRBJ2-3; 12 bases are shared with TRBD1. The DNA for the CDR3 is TGTGCCAGCTCGCCACCGCCGGGACAGGGGGCGGCAGATACGCAGTATTTT. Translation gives CASSPPPGQGAADTQYF.